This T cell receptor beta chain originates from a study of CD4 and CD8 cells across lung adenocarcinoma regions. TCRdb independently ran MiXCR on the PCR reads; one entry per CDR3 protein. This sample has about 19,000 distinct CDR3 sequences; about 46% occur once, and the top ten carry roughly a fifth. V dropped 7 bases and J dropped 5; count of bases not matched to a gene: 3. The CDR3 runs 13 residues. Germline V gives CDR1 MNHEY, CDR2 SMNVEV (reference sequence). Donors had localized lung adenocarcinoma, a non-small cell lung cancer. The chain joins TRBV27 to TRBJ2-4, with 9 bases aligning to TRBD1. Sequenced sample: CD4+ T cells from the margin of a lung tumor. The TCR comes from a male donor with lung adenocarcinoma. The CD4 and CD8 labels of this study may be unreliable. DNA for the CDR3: TGTGCCAGCAACCGGGACAGGGAAAACATTCAGTACTTC. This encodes CASNRDRENIQYF.